The 30 T cell receptor beta chains in this list originate from one sample, sequenced in a study of cytomegalovirus exposure and HLA in healthy donors (dated 2017 in TCRdb). Library creation used the immunoSEQ multiplex PCR assay. The multiplex PCR relied on a mix of 60 forward primers for TCR Vbeta segments and 13 reverse primers for TCR Jbeta segments. The source is immuneACCESS, and TCRdb retained only in-frame sequences with V and J called. Part of the clones is not carried over; for the studies checked, unresolved V genes explain less than half of this, and the remainder is unexplained. In this sample the table shows 80,000 to 100,000 clones, roughly 71% of which occur a single time. The top ten constitute about a sixth of the sample. The sequencing input was PBMCs. The receptors were sampled from a woman under 30 in good health and CMV-seropositive.

The rearrangement uses TRBV18 and TRBJ2-3; weak D call: TRBD1 (6 bases). V shed 6 bases and J shed 3 bases, with 10 bases lying between them. Germline V CDR1 and CDR2: KGHSH, LQKENI. The CDR3 is 13 amino acids. The CDR3 is CASSQRGTDTQYF. The CDR3 nucleotides read TGTGCCAGCTCCCAAAGGGGGACAGATACGCAGTATTTT.

The chain recombines TRBV30 with TRBJ2-7; TRBD1 aligns across 9 bases. The V and J ends lost 3 bases and 6 bases, in that order; junction bases with no gene match: 3. Per germline, CDR1 GTSNPN and CDR2 SVGIG (reference sequence). This CDR3 region has 12 residues. The CDR3 here is CAWSPDRGEQYF. The CDR3 nucleotides are TGTGCCTGGAGCCCGGACAGGGGCGAGCAGTACTTC.

The genes are TRBV28 and TRBJ1-2; the match to TRBD1 covers 10 bases. Looked up from germline, CDR1 is MDHEN and CDR2 is SYDVKM. V lost 4 bases to trimming and J lost 0 bases; unmatched junction nucleotides: 8. The CDR3 sequence is 17 residues long. In DNA, the CDR3 is TGTGCCAGCAGTTCCAGGACAGGGGGGAAAGCTAACTATGGCTACACCTTC. Its translation is CASSSRTGGKANYGYTF.

This CDR3 is CASRLIWEQYF. In DNA form, the CDR3 reads TGTGCCAGCAGGCTCATATGGGAGCAGTACTTC. The V and J genes are TRBV2 and TRBJ2-5, with D perhaps TRBD2 (5 bases). V lost 6 bases to trimming and J lost 11 bases, with 13 bases between them. Germline V gene sequence: CDR1 SNHLY, CDR2 FYNNEI. This CDR3 is built from 11 residues. The variable domain in full, with the rest retrieved from reference TRBV2 and TRBJ2-5, is EPEVTQTPSHQVTQMGQEVILRCVPISNHLYFYWYRQILGQKVEFLVSFYNNEISEKSEIFDDQFSVERPDGSNFTLKIRSTKLEDSAMYFCASRLIWEQYFGPGTRLLVL.

The chain couples TRBV6-5 to TRBJ1-3; D might be TRBD1 (6 bases). The CDR3 is made up of 15 amino acids. V was trimmed by 8 bases and J by 6 bases, leaving 20 bases between them. CDR1 is MNHEY, CDR2 SVGAGI, per germline. CDR3 loop: CASLHRAGGLNTIYF. Here the CDR3 DNA reads TGTGCCAGCCTCCACAGGGCCGGAGGCTTAAACACCATATATTTT.

The chain has TRBV9 and TRBJ2-2, with TRBD1 identical over 8 bases. The CDR3 is 16 amino acids. Germline loops: CDR1 SGDLS, CDR2 YYNGEE. Losses at the gene ends were 3 bases for V and 3 bases for J; bases not matched to a gene: 7. The DNA of the CDR3 is TGTGCCAGCAGCGGCAGGGGGCTCGGGGACACCGGGGAGCTGTTTTTT. It encodes CASSGRGLGDTGELFF.

The rearrangement uses TRBV2 and TRBJ1-2; TRBD1 matches at 10 bases. The CDR3 totals 16 residues. V lost 6 bases and J lost 8; bases outside the gene matches: 15. From germline, CDR1 is SNHLY and CDR2 FYNNEI. This chain's CDR3 is CASSLPPGQGLRGYTF. In DNA form, the CDR3 reads TGTGCCAGCAGCCTACCACCGGGACAGGGGCTTCGAGGCTACACCTTC.

This sequence joins TRBV7-9 and TRBJ1-5; TRBD1 might be the D (6 bases). This CDR3 comprises 15 residues. Germline V gene sequence: CDR1 SEHNR, CDR2 FQNEAQ (reference sequence). Trimming removed 5 bases at V and 6 bases at J, with 17 bases between. DNA of the CDR3: TGTGCCAGCAGCGGGCTAACAGGGATCGGTCAGCCCCAGCATTTT. This gives the protein CASSGLTGIGQPQHF.

V and J are TRBV19 and TRBJ2-5, with D perhaps matching TRBD2 (6 bases). The CDR3 totals 12 residues. V was cut by 6 bases and J by 6 bases, with 11 bases left in between. Germline values: CDR1 LNHDA, CDR2 SQIVND (reference sequence). The CDR3 region is CASSGDSKTQYF. In DNA form, the CDR3 reads TGTGCCAGTAGCGGGGACTCGAAGACCCAGTACTTC.

This chain links TRBV19 with TRBJ1-5, with TRBD1 matching 8 bases. This CDR3 spans 17 amino acids. The V and J ends lost 3 bases and 3 bases, in that order; junction bases with no gene match: 10. Germline-derived CDR1 and CDR2 are LNHDA and SQIVND (reference sequence). The CDR3 sequence: CASSIRTGSGSNQPQHF. CDR3 coding DNA: TGTGCCAGTAGTATTAGGACAGGGTCGGGTTCCAATCAGCCCCAGCATTTT.

A note on this clone: One end of the junction fails to match germline, which may point to a read error. This chain joins TRBV7-9 and TRBJ2-2; 10 positions match TRBD1. Germline values: CDR1 SEHNR, CDR2 FQNEAQ (reference sequence). This CDR3 has 15 amino acids. Written as DNA, the CDR3 is TGTTCCAGCAGCCTGGGGACAGGGGACTTGGGGGAGCTGTTTTTT. Amino acids: CSSSLGTGDLGELFF.

The gene calls are TRBV27 and TRBJ1-1; 7 bases line up with TRBD1. V was pared by 7 bases and J by 0 bases, with 14 bases of the junction left unmatched. Germline loops: CDR1 MNHEY, CDR2 SMNVEV (reference sequence). The length of the CDR3 is 17 residues. This chain's CDR3 is CASMRTGLATMNTEAFF. The CDR3 coding sequence is TGTGCCAGCATGAGGACAGGATTGGCGACCATGAACACTGAAGCTTTCTTT.

This chain connects TRBV19 to TRBJ2-3, with 9 bases lining up with TRBD2. Losses at the gene ends were 3 bases for V and 6 bases for J; bases not matched to a gene: 7. The CDR3 consists of 15 residues. CDR1 and CDR2 (germline): LNHDA, SQIVND (reference sequence). CDR3 nucleotide sequence: TGTGCCAGTAGTATGATCGCGGGGGGGCCCGATACGCAGTATTTT. It is translated as CASSMIAGGPDTQYF.

The gene calls are TRBV7-9 and TRBJ2-5, with D possibly matching TRBD2 (7 bases). Trimming removed 11 bases from V and 3 bases from J, with 19 bases in between. The CDR3 sequence is 14 residues long. Germline V gene data show CDR1 as SEHNR and CDR2 as FQNEAQ (reference sequence). In DNA, the CDR3 is TGTGCCGACCAACCGGGGGGCGGGGAAGAGACCCAGTACTTC. It is translated as CADQPGGGEETQYF.

The CDR3 DNA sequence: TGTGCCAGCAGCAAAGAGGGGGGGGCCAACGTCCTGACTTTC. It yields the protein CASSKEGGANVLTF. This chain joins TRBV21-1 and TRBJ2-6; the DNA was not used to check the table's D call, TRBD1. TRBV21-1 corresponds to a pseudogene. The CDR3 loop spans 14 amino acids.

The gene calls are TRBV6-1 and TRBJ1-3; TRBD1 is a possible D gene (6 bases). CDR3 size: 13 residues. CDR1 and CDR2 (germline): MNHNS, SASEGT. The germline V and J ends were trimmed by 10 bases and 4 bases, with 14 bases remaining between them. CDR3 nucleotide sequence: TGTGCCATCAAAGCGGGGGCCGGAAACACCATATATTTT. Amino acid sequence: CAIKAGAGNTIYF.

This chain connects TRBV28 to TRBJ1-1; D unclear. Deletions cut 3 bases from V and 3 bases from J, with 20 bases between. In germline, CDR1 is MDHEN, CDR2 SYDVKM. CDR3 size: 17 residues. The CDR3 loop is CASSFLVRFRSDTEAFF. The CDR3 nucleotides read TGTGCCAGCAGTTTTCTGGTTCGTTTCCGCTCGGACACTGAAGCTTTCTTT.

The rearrangement uses TRBV12-2 and TRBJ2-5; the tabulated D call, TRBD2, remains unverified against the DNA. TRBV12-2 is an annotated pseudogene. The CDR3 runs to 13 residues. The CDR3 nucleotides are TGTGCAAGTCGCTTAGCGAAACCGGAGGAGCAGTACTTC. Residues: CASRLAKPEEQYF.

V and J are TRBV6-6 and TRBJ1-2, with a tentative D call TRBD1 (5 bases). V dropped 0 bases and J dropped 2 bases, with 13 bases sitting between them. The CDR3 extends over 16 amino acids. The germline V gene has CDR1 MNHNY and CDR2 SVGAGI (reference sequence). The DNA for the CDR3 is TGTGCCAGCAGTTACTCTGCGGGGGATCAGAACTATGGCTACACCTTC. It translates to CASSYSAGDQNYGYTF.

This clone occurred a few times. The chain uses TRBV19 and TRBJ2-3, with TRBD2 matching over 7 bases. V was pared by 4 bases and J by 4 bases, with 5 bases of the junction left unmatched. The CDR3 has 14 residues. CDR1 is LNHDA and CDR2 is SQIVND in the germline V gene (reference sequence). CDR3 residues: CASSKGLGPDTQYF. Here the CDR3 DNA reads TGTGCCAGTAGTAAAGGACTAGGCCCAGATACGCAGTATTTT.

The rearrangement joins TRBV9 to TRBJ2-1; 7 bases are shared with TRBD2. This CDR3 spans 16 amino acids. Germline CDR1 reads SGDLS; CDR2 reads YYNGEE. J lost 3 bases, V lost 3 bases, and 9 bases had no gene match. CDR3 nucleotides: TGTGCCAGCAGCGCGGGCCCGGGAGGCGACTACAATGAGCAGTTCTTC. Translation gives CASSAGPGGDYNEQFF.

The genes are TRBV7-6 and TRBJ1-1; D gene ambiguous. This CDR3 contains 13 residues. CDR1 and CDR2 from the germline V gene are SGHVS and FNYEAQ. V gave up 4 bases and J gave up 1 base, with 7 bases separating them. The CDR3 nucleotides are TGTGCCAGCAGCTCCTATACGAACACTGAAGCTTTCTTT. This encodes CASSSYTNTEAFF.

The V gene is TRBV6-5, the J gene TRBJ1-6, with D tentatively TRBD1 (5 bases). V dropped 4 bases and J dropped 7 bases, with 17 bases sitting between them. The germline V gene has CDR1 MNHEY and CDR2 SVGAGI. This CDR3 has 16 amino acids. The CDR3 region is CASSSASGLTNSPLHF. CDR3 DNA: TGTGCCAGCAGTTCAGCTTCGGGACTGACCAATTCACCCCTCCACTTT.

This clone was recorded only once. The chain is built from TRBV19 and TRBJ1-2; maybe TRBD1 (6 bases). V lost 4 bases to trimming and J lost 1 base, with 19 bases between them. The CDR3 totals 17 residues. CDR1 is LNHDA, CDR2 SQIVND, per germline (reference sequence). The CDR3 sequence is CASSSPRTVPDNYGYTF. CDR3 bases: TGTGCCAGTAGTAGCCCGAGGACAGTCCCTGATAACTATGGCTACACCTTC.

The rearrangement links TRBV27 to TRBJ2-3; 11 bases are shared with TRBD2. V shed 0 bases, J shed 1 base, and the junction held 3 bases outside the gene matches. Germline V gene lookup returns CDR1 MNHEY and CDR2 SMNVEV (reference sequence). This CDR3 contains 17 residues. DNA for the CDR3: TGTGCCAGCAGTTTATCAGCTAGCGGGAGGCGCACAGATACGCAGTATTTT. Protein sequence: CASSLSASGRRTDTQYF.

The chain combines TRBV5-6 with TRBJ1-1; 7 bases align to TRBD1. V was clipped by 2 bases and J by 9 bases; unmatched bases: 7. This CDR3 has 13 amino acids. Germline V CDR1 and CDR2: SGHDT, YYEEEE. The CDR3 protein is CASSFWRQGQAFF. CDR3 in DNA: TGTGCCAGCAGCTTTTGGCGACAGGGCCAAGCTTTCTTT.

The chain combines TRBV6-4 with TRBJ1-6; 7 positions match TRBD1. Losses at the gene ends were 4 bases for V and 7 bases for J; bases not matched to a gene: 4. Looked up from germline, CDR1 is MRHNA and CDR2 is SNTAGT. The CDR3 runs 14 residues. Written as DNA, the CDR3 is TGTGCCAGCAGTGCGGACAGGCAGAATTCACCCCTCCACTTT. Translation: CASSADRQNSPLHF.

This clone was seen a handful of times. The rearrangement links TRBV14 to TRBJ2-1; tentatively, D is TRBD2 (5 bases). Germline CDR1 reads SGHDN; CDR2 reads FVKESK. This CDR3 spans 15 amino acids. Trimming took off 2 bases at V and 5 bases at J, with 13 bases between the two ends. This chain's CDR3 is CASSQTSGYNNEQFF. CDR3 sequence (DNA): TGTGCCAGCAGCCAAACCAGCGGATACAACAATGAGCAGTTCTTC.

This clone was counted only a few times. The chain is built from TRBV2 and TRBJ1-4, with 10 bases matching TRBD1. CDR3 length equals 15 residues. Germline assignment: CDR1 SNHLY and CDR2 FYNNEI. V lost 0 bases, J lost 9 bases, and 4 bases stayed unmatched. The CDR3 coding sequence is TGTGCCAGCAGTGAAGCGGGACAGGGGAGGAAAAAACTGTTTTTT. Translating it yields CASSEAGQGRKKLFF.

This chain connects TRBV4-1 to TRBJ2-1; D not certain. Germline lookup yields CDR1 MGHRA and CDR2 YSYEKL. This CDR3 is built from 18 residues. V lost 0 bases and J 0 bases, leaving 15 bases between the germline ends. CDR3 DNA: TGCGCCAGCAGCCAAGAATCGACCAGCGCGAGCTCCTACAATGAGCAGTTCTTC. Translated: CASSQESTSASSYNEQFF.